A single sample is the source of the 7 T cell receptor beta chains below, sequenced in a study of cytomegalovirus exposure and HLA in healthy donors. PCR was performed using 60 Vbeta and 13 Jbeta primers. Method: immunoSEQ multiplex PCR; TCRdb's copy keeps in-frame clones and lacks some. Here the sample spans about 120,000 clones, roughly 77% being singletons. The sequenced sample was PBMCs. The receptor set was obtained from a man aged 50 or older in good health and CMV-seropositive.

This rearrangement joins TRBV6-5 to TRBJ2-5, with 7 bases matching TRBD2. Germline values: CDR1 MNHEY, CDR2 SVGAGI. The V segment lost 6 bases and the J segment 1 base; nucleotides outside the gene matches: 5. The length of the CDR3 is 14 residues. Here the CDR3 DNA reads TGTGCCAGCAGCTCCTGGACTAGCCAAGAGACCCAGTACTTC. This codes for CASSSWTSQETQYF.

Ten or more counts support this clone. This chain connects TRBV6-1 to TRBJ2-6; D gene ambiguous. The CDR3 consists of 15 residues. V shed 4 bases and J shed 0 bases, with 7 bases lying between them. CDR1 MNHNS and CDR2 SASEGT come from the germline V gene. For the CDR3, the DNA is TGTGCCAGCAGTGTGGCCCGCTCTGGGGCCAACGTCCTGACTTTC. Protein product: CASSVARSGANVLTF.

The rearrangement uses TRBV5-8 and TRBJ1-4; D ambiguous. The CDR3 runs to 12 residues. Germline CDR1 reads SGHTS; CDR2 reads YDEGEE. The V gene lost 3 bases and the J gene lost 5 bases, with 5 bases spanning the gap. The CDR3 sequence: CASSSLNEKLFF. For the CDR3, the DNA is TGTGCCAGCAGCTCCCTGAATGAAAAACTGTTTTTT. The complete variable domain, with remaining parts taken from reference TRBV5-8 and TRBJ1-4, reads EAGVTQSPTHLIKTRGQQATLRCSPISGHTSVYWYQQALGLGLQFLLWYDEGEERNRGNFPPRFSGRQFPNYSSELNVNALELEDSALYLCASSSLNEKLFFGSGTQLSVL.

The rearrangement joins TRBV5-1 to TRBJ1-5; D remains unclear. The CDR3 has 14 residues. V lost 4 bases, J lost 2 bases, and 10 bases lay in between. Germline V gene data show CDR1 as SGHRS and CDR2 as YFSETQ. The CDR3 here is CASSPDGGNQPQHF. CDR3 nucleotides: TGCGCCAGCAGCCCGGACGGGGGCAATCAGCCCCAGCATTTT.

The CDR3 coding sequence is TGTGCCAGCAGCTTGGATCTTCGGCAGGGCCAAGGTGGCTACACCTTC. Translating it yields CASSLDLRQGQGGYTF. The V and J genes are TRBV5-4 and TRBJ1-2, with D perhaps matching TRBD1 (5 bases). Trimming shortened V by 0 bases and J by 7 bases, and 19 bases separated the two germline ends. The length of the CDR3 is 16 residues. The germline V gene has CDR1 SGHNT and CDR2 YYREEE (reference sequence). The full variable domain, its missing parts supplied by reference TRBV5-4 and TRBJ1-2, is ETGVTQSPTHLIKTRGQQVTLRCSSQSGHNTVSWYQQALGQGPQFIFQYYREEENGRGNFPPRFSGLQFPNYSSELNVNALELDDSALYLCASSLDLRQGQGGYTFGSGTRLTVV.

This chain uses TRBV5-1 with TRBJ1-1; D call uncertain. This CDR3 has 13 residues. CDR1 SGHRS and CDR2 YFSETQ come from the germline V gene. V was clipped by 0 bases and J by 3 bases, with 6 bases between them. CDR3 in amino acids: CASSLAVDTEAFF. CDR3 DNA: TGCGCCAGCAGCTTGGCGGTGGACACTGAAGCTTTCTTT.

This chain links TRBV5-1 with TRBJ2-7; 9 bases align to TRBD1. The J segment lost 6 bases and the V segment lost 4 bases, leaving 8 bases of the junction unmatched. The CDR3 loop spans 14 amino acids. Germline V gene sequence: CDR1 SGHRS, CDR2 YFSETQ. The chain's CDR3 is CASSPDRGSREQYF. CDR3 nucleotides: TGCGCCAGCAGCCCGGACAGGGGCTCCCGCGAGCAGTACTTC.